Sequencing of this T cell receptor beta chain was carried out in a study of cytotoxic CD8 clonotypes in ibrutinib-treated CLL. Study overall: Under twelve relapsed/refractory, over 14 treatment-naive; 17 IGHV unmutated. Partial responders 24, complete 2; around twelve progressed and 14 stayed in remission by median around 71 months.

The germline gives CDR1 SGHRS, CDR2 YFSETQ. Trimming removed 4 bases at V and 2 bases at J, with 13 bases between. This CDR3 has 14 amino acids. Method: immunoSEQ multiplex PCR; TCRdb's copy keeps in-frame clones and lacks some. The sample lists approximately 45,000 clones; roughly two thirds were seen once. The chain recombines TRBV5-1 with TRBJ2-7, with D possibly being TRBD2 (6 bases). Sequencing used PBMCs, obtained after 12 months of ibrutinib treatment. The sequence derives from a human donor with chronic lymphocytic leukemia. The CDR3 sequence is CASSRGDGAYEQYF. DNA of the CDR3: TGCGCCAGCAGCCGCGGGGACGGAGCCTACGAGCAGTACTTC.